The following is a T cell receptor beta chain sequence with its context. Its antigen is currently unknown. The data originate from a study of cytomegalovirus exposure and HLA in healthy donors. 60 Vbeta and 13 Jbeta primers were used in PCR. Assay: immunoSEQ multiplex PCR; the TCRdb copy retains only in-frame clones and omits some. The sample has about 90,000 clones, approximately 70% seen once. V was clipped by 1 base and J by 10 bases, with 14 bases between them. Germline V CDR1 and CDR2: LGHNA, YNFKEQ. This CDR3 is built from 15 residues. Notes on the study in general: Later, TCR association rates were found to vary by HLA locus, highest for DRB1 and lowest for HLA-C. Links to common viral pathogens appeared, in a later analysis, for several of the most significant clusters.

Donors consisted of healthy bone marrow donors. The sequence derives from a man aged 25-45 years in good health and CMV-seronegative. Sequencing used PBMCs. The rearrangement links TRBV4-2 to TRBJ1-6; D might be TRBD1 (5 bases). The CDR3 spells CASSQGATVVSPLHF. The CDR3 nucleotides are TGTGCCAGCAGCCAAGGGGCGACAGTGGTATCACCCCTCCACTTT.